This T cell receptor beta chain came from a study of blood T cell repertoires in COVID-19. Sequenced by immunoSEQ multiplex PCR; TCRdb stores in-frame clones only, minus some. Of roughly 130,000 clones in the sample, approximately 85% are singletons; the top ten hold about 3.7%. The study drew participants aged about 18 to 90 years from roughly 25 US areas. This CDR3 has 15 amino acids. Germline assignment: CDR1 KGHSH and CDR2 LQKENI. The V end was cut by 2 bases, the J end by 5 bases, with 13 bases between. This receptor was obtained from a woman aged 45-65 years with acute COVID-19. This rearrangement joins TRBV18 to TRBJ2-1; TRBD1 is a possible D gene (5 bases). Sequencing input: PBMCs or T cells enriched from blood (not recorded which). The CDR3 is CASSPRTQKNNEQFF. The CDR3 nucleotides are TGTGCCAGCTCACCAAGGACACAAAAAAACAATGAGCAGTTCTTC.